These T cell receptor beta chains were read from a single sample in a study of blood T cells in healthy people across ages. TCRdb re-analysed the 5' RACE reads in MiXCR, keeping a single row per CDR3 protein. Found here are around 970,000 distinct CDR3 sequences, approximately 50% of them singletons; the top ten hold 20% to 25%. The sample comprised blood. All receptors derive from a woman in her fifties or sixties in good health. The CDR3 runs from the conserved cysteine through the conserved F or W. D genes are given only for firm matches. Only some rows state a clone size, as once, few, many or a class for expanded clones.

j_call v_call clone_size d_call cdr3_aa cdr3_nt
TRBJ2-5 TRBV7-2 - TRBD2 CASSASGLAGATQYF TGTGCCAGCAGCGCCTCTGGACTAGCGGGCGCTACCCAGTACTTC
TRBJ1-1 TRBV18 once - CASSLAGGDTEAFF TGTGCCAGCTCACTCGCCGGAGGGGACACTGAAGCTTTCTTT
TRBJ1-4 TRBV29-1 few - CSVEVSEKLFF TGCAGCGTTGAAGTCAGTGAAAAACTGTTTTTT
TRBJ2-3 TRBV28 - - CASSLNRRFGTDTQYF TGTGCCAGCAGCTTGAACAGAAGGTTCGGCACAGATACGCAGTATTTT
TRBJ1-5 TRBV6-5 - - CAGSPAVWDSNQPQHF TGTGCCGGCAGCCCCGCGGTTTGGGACAGCAATCAGCCCCAGCATTTT
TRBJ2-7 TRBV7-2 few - CASSFNWGRFYEQYF TGTGCCAGCAGCTTCAATTGGGGACGGTTCTACGAGCAGTACTTC
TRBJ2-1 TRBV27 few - CASLSSYNEQFF TGTGCCAGCCTCTCTTCCTACAATGAGCAGTTCTTC
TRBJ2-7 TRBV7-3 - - CASSPSDLTYEQYF TGTGCCAGCAGCCCCTCGGACCTTACCTACGAGCAGTACTTC
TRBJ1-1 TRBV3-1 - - CASSQEWQEGDTEAFF TGTGCCAGCAGCCAAGAGTGGCAGGAAGGGGACACTGAAGCTTTCTTT
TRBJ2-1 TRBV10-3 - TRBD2 CAIRSGRDNEQFF TGTGCCATCAGGAGCGGGAGGGATAATGAGCAGTTCTTC
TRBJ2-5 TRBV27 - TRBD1 CASRRGPGGQETQYF TGTGCCAGCCGTAGGGGGCCCGGAGGCCAAGAGACCCAGTACTTC
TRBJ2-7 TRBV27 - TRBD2 CASKQIGLAGVGYEQYF TGTGCCAGCAAACAAATAGGACTAGCGGGAGTAGGTTACGAGCAGTACTTC
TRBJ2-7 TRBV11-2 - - CASSPSSGGYEQYF TGTGCCAGCAGCCCTAGTTCCGGGGGTTACGAGCAGTACTTC
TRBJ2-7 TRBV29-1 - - CSVEGQAYNEQYF TGCAGCGTTGAAGGACAAGCCTACAATGAGCAGTACTTC
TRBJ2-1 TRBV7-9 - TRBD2 CASSSRSGSSSYNEQFF TGTGCCAGCAGCTCCCGTAGCGGGAGCTCCTCCTACAATGAGCAGTTCTTC
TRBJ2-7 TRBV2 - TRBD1 CASLTDRSYEQYF TGTGCCAGCCTGACGGACAGGTCCTACGAGCAGTACTTC
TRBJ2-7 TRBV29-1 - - CSVDQGTYEQYF TGCAGCGTTGACCAGGGGACTTACGAGCAGTACTTC
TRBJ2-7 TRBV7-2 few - CASSLQPGGTSYEQYF TGTGCCAGCAGCTTACAGCCCGGGGGAACCTCCTACGAGCAGTACTTC
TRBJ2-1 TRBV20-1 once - CSAVGGVYNEQFF TGCAGTGCTGTTGGGGGAGTCTACAATGAGCAGTTCTTC
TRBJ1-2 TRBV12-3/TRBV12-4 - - CASRSGTRYGYTF TGTGCCAGCAGGTCTGGTACCAGATATGGCTACACCTTC
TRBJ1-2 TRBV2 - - CANPDPARVPSGYTF TGTGCCAACCCCGACCCGGCCAGGGTTCCATCTGGCTACACCTTC
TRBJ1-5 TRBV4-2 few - CASSQVSPSKNQPQHF TGTGCCAGCAGCCAAGTTTCCCCCTCAAAGAATCAGCCCCAGCATTTT
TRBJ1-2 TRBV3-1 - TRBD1 CASSQGGDRARYGYTF TGTGCCAGCAGCCAAGGAGGGGACAGGGCACGCTATGGCTACACCTTC
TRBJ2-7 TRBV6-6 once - CASSYTRFTRYEQYF TGTGCCAGCAGTTACACGCGGTTCACGAGGTACGAGCAGTACTTC
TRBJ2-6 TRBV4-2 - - CASSQLSGANVPTF TGTGCCAGCAGCCAACTATCTGGGGCCAACGTCCCGACTTTC
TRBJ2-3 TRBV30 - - CAGSGIGGTQYF TGTGCCGGGAGTGGAATAGGAGGTACGCAGTATTTT
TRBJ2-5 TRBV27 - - CATRAGGWETQYF TGTGCCACCAGGGCTGGGGGGTGGGAGACCCAGTACTTC
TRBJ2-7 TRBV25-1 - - CASMRGSGYEQYF TGTGCCAGCATGAGGGGGAGCGGCTACGAGCAGTACTTC
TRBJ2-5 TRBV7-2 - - CASNKGGHGLVEQYF TGTGCCAGCAACAAAGGTGGCCACGGCCTAGTAGAGCAGTACTTC
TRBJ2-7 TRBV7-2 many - CASSFVSGYEQYF TGTGCCAGCAGCTTTGTTTCGGGCTACGAGCAGTACTTC
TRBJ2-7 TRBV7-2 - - CASTKRDGPYEQSF TGTGCCAGCACCAAACGGGACGGACCCTACGAGCAGTCCTTC
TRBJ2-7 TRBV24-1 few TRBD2 CARRETSRNNNEQYF TGTGCCAGGAGGGAGACTAGCCGGAATAACAATGAGCAGTACTTC
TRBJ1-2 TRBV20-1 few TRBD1 CSAPQGARGYTF TGCAGTGCCCCACAGGGGGCGCGTGGCTACACCTTC
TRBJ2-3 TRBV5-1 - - CASSSSGGGADTQYF TGCGCCAGCAGCTCTAGCGGAGGGGGCGCAGATACGCAGTATTTT
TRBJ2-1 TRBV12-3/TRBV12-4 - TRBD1 CATGTGNYNEQFF TGTGCCACCGGGACAGGGAACTACAATGAGCAGTTCTTC
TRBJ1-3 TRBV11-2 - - CASSFWGPGNTIYF TGTGCCAGCAGCTTTTGGGGACCTGGAAACACCATATATTTT
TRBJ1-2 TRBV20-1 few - CSAPQQKDNYGYTF TGCAGTGCCCCCCAGCAGAAAGATAACTATGGCTACACCTTC
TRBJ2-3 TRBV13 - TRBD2 CASTVEGLAGPRGTTDTQYF TGTGCCAGCACCGTAGAGGGACTAGCGGGACCAAGAGGGACCACAGATACGCAGTATTTT
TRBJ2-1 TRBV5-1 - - CASSSGDLRYTEQFF TGCGCCAGCAGCTCGGGGGACTTGAGATACACTGAGCAGTTCTTC
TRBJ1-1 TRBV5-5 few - CASSSDDRSRAFF TGTGCCAGCAGCTCGGACGACCGGTCTCGGGCTTTCTTT
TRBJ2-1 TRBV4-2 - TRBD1 CASSQTGFSHNEQFF TGTGCCAGCAGCCAGACAGGGTTCTCCCACAATGAGCAGTTCTTC
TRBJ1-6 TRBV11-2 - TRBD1 CASSLPPSGTGGNSPLHF TGTGCCAGCAGCTTACCCCCATCCGGGACAGGGGGTAATTCACCCCTCCACTTT
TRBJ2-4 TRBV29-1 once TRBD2 CSATSGTNYEQYF TGCAGCGCGACTAGCGGCACCAACTACGAACAGTACTTC
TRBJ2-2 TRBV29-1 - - CSVAKGSGATGELFF TGCAGCGTTGCCAAGGGCAGTGGGGCGACCGGGGAGCTGTTTTTT
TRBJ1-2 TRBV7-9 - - CASSITTDGGYTF TGTGCCAGCAGCATTACGACAGACGGTGGCTACACCTTC
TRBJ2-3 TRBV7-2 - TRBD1 CASSPRLTGADTQYF TGTGCCAGCAGCCCACGACTGACAGGGGCAGATACGCAGTATTTT
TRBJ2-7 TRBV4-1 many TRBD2 CASSQDLAGGISSYEQYF TGCGCCAGCAGCCAAGATTTAGCGGGAGGTATCAGCTCCTACGAGCAGTACTTC
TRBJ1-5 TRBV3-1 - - CASSRPGEPQHF TGTGCCAGCAGCCGTCCTGGGGAGCCCCAGCATTTT
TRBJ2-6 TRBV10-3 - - CAISESGTGNSGANVLTF TGTGCCATCAGTGAGTCGGGAACAGGTAACTCTGGGGCCAACGTCCTGACTTTC
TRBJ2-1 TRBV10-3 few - CAISEWGDEQFF TGTGCCATCAGTGAATGGGGCGATGAGCAGTTCTTC
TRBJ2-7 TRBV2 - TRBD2 CASSEAGLGSYEQYF TGTGCCAGCAGTGAAGCGGGACTAGGGTCCTACGAGCAGTACTTC
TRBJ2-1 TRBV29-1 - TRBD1 CSVPGTGVREQFF TGCAGCGTCCCAGGGACAGGAGTACGTGAGCAGTTCTTC
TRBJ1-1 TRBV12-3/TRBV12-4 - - CASSLHPDNTEAFF TGTGCCAGCAGCCTCCATCCAGACAACACTGAAGCTTTCTTT
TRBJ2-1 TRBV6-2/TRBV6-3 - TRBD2 CASSPLGSGTNEQFF TGTGCCAGCAGCCCCCTAGGTAGCGGGACCAATGAGCAGTTCTTC
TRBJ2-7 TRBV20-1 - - CSANHLGYSYNEQYF TGCAGTGCTAATCACCTCGGCTACTCCTACAATGAGCAGTACTTC
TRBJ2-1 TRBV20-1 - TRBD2 CSARGGTGGPINEQFF TGCAGTGCTAGAGGGGGTACGGGAGGGCCTATCAATGAGCAGTTCTTC
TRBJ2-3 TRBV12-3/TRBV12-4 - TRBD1 CASSRGQGIGADTQYF TGTGCCAGCAGCCGCGGACAGGGGATTGGTGCAGATACGCAGTATTTT
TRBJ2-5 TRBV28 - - CASRTGTARHREAQYF TGTGCCAGCCGAACTGGGACAGCCCGCCACCGGGAGGCCCAGTACTTC
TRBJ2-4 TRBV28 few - CASTTAGPRDIQYF TGTGCCAGCACCACGGCAGGTCCCCGGGACATTCAGTACTTC
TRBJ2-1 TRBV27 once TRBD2 CASSSLSSGPNPYATEQFF TGTGCCAGCAGTTCTTTATCTAGCGGGCCAAACCCCTATGCGACTGAGCAGTTCTTC